A single sample is the source of the 27 T cell receptor beta chains below, sequenced in a study of blood T cell repertoires in COVID-19. Repertoires were generated with immunoSEQ multiplex PCR, while TCRdb's copy carries only in-frame clones and drops some. Among more than 90,000 clones listed, more than 60% were seen once. Sequenced: peripheral blood. These receptors were collected from a man in his sixties or seventies with acute or convalescent COVID-19.

The CDR3 sequence is CASSPPGGTENEQYF. CDR3 nucleotide sequence: TGTGCCAGCAGCCCCCCGGGAGGGACAGAAAACGAGCAGTACTTC. The chain uses TRBV7-9 and TRBJ2-7, with D possibly being TRBD2 (8 bases). The CDR3 sequence is 15 residues long. In germline, CDR1 is SEHNR, CDR2 FQNEAQ (reference sequence). V was pared by 5 bases and J by 5 bases, with 19 bases between.

This clone was counted only a few times. The chain carries TRBV7-8 and TRBJ1-5; D might be TRBD1 (5 bases). The germline gives CDR1 SGHVS, CDR2 FQNEAQ. The V end was cut by 0 bases, the J end by 4 bases, with 7 bases between. This CDR3 spans 14 amino acids. CDR3 nucleotide sequence: TGTGCCAGCAGCTTAGCTACAGGTAATCAGCCCCAGCATTTT. It is translated as CASSLATGNQPQHF.

The chain employs TRBV6-5 and TRBJ2-2; D remains ambiguous. The CDR3 has 14 amino acids. Germline assignment: CDR1 MNHEY and CDR2 SVGAGI. Trimming pared 2 bases from V and 3 bases from J, leaving 7 bases between. The CDR3: CASSYGQDTGELFF. The CDR3 DNA sequence: TGTGCCAGCAGTTACGGTCAGGACACCGGGGAGCTGTTTTTT.

This sequence joins TRBV7-9 and TRBJ2-2; 12 positions agree with TRBD2. Germline values: CDR1 SEHNR, CDR2 FQNEAQ (reference sequence). J gave up 5 bases and V 5 bases, and 6 bases lay outside the gene matches. The CDR3 runs 16 residues. The CDR3: CASSVSGLAGTGELFF. The CDR3 bases are TGTGCCAGCAGCGTATCCGGACTAGCGGGAACCGGGGAGCTGTTTTTT.

This rearrangement joins TRBV18 to TRBJ2-7; TRBD2 agrees at 8 bases. Germline CDR1 reads KGHSH; CDR2 reads LQKENI. V shed 4 bases, J shed 3 bases, and the junction held 11 bases outside the gene matches. This CDR3 has 16 amino acids. The CDR3 sequence is CASSLYSGEGLYEQYF. CDR3 nucleotides: TGTGCCAGCTCACTTTATAGCGGGGAGGGTCTCTACGAGCAGTACTTC.

The V gene is TRBV27, the J gene TRBJ2-7, with 9 bases fitting TRBD1. Germline CDR1 MNHEY, CDR2 SMNVEV (reference sequence). This CDR3 spans 15 amino acids. V shed 6 bases and J 1 base; nucleotides not matched to a gene: 7. In DNA form, the CDR3 reads TGTGCCAGCAGCAATCCGGGACAGGGATCCTACGAGCAGTACTTC. It codes for CASSNPGQGSYEQYF.

The V call is TRBV6-5, the J call TRBJ2-7, with TRBD1 as a possible D gene (5 bases). V lost 0 bases, J lost 4 bases, and 13 bases lay in between. In germline, CDR1 is MNHEY, CDR2 SVGAGI. The CDR3 contains 15 residues. This CDR3 reads CASSYSPDSKYEQYF. The CDR3 nucleotides read TGTGCCAGCAGTTACTCGCCTGACAGTAAGTACGAGCAGTACTTC.

The chain is built from TRBV28 and TRBJ2-7; tentative D call: TRBD1 (5 bases). This CDR3 is 16 amino acids long. Trimming removed 3 bases from V and 1 base from J, with 16 bases in between. Looked up from germline, CDR1 is MDHEN and CDR2 is SYDVKM. This CDR3 reads CASSFRLDRLSYEQYF. The CDR3 DNA reads TGTGCCAGCAGTTTCAGGTTAGACAGACTGTCCTACGAGCAGTACTTC.

A few counts support this clone. This rearrangement joins TRBV27 to TRBJ2-7; a weak D match, TRBD2 (5 bases). V was shortened by 3 bases and J by 2 bases, with 8 bases between the two germline ends. The CDR3 has 13 residues. The germline V gene has CDR1 MNHEY and CDR2 SMNVEV (reference sequence). The CDR3 region is CASSFRETYEQYF. The CDR3, as DNA: TGTGCCAGCAGTTTTCGGGAAACCTACGAGCAGTACTTC.

This clone was detected a few times. The chain carries TRBV5-1 and TRBJ2-3; D uncertain. The CDR3 contains 15 residues. CDR1 and CDR2 from the germline V gene are SGHRS and YFSETQ. V lost 4 bases to trimming and J lost 0 bases, with 12 bases between them. The CDR3 protein is CASSKALRSTDTQYF. CDR3 DNA: TGCGCCAGCAGCAAAGCTTTGCGGAGCACAGATACGCAGTATTTT.

For this clone: Its ends do not fully match the called genes, so a read error is possible. The chain is built from TRBV2 and TRBJ2-4; maybe TRBD2 (8 bases). This CDR3 has 15 residues. From germline, CDR1 is SNHLY and CDR2 FYNNEI. The CDR3 loop reads CASSKAGDRADIQYF. DNA of the CDR3: TGTGCCAGCAGTAAAGCGGGAGACAGGGCGGACATTCAGTACTTC.

The CDR3 here is CASSLEGEGTDTQYF. The CDR3 region has the DNA TGCGCCAGCAGCCTGGAGGGTGAGGGAACAGATACGCAGTATTTT. The chain couples TRBV5-1 to TRBJ2-3; D might be TRBD2 (6 bases). This CDR3 is 15 amino acids long. Looked up from germline, CDR1 is SGHRS and CDR2 is YFSETQ. V was clipped by 4 bases and J by 3 bases, with 15 bases between them.

This clone appeared many times. The genes are TRBV28 and TRBJ2-3, with 7 bases identical to TRBD1. CDR3 length equals 15 residues. V lost 5 bases to trimming and J lost 0 bases; unmatched junction nucleotides: 5. Germline values: CDR1 MDHEN, CDR2 SYDVKM. The DNA of the CDR3 is TGTGCCAGCAGTCCTTGGGACAGAAGCACAGATACGCAGTATTTT. Translation: CASSPWDRSTDTQYF.

CDR3 in amino acids: CASSAEGLYNEQFF. Here the CDR3 DNA reads TGTGCCAGCAGCGCCGAGGGACTCTACAATGAGCAGTTCTTC. The rearrangement joins TRBV28 to TRBJ2-1; weak D call: TRBD2 (6 bases). This CDR3 has 14 residues. Looked up from germline, CDR1 is MDHEN and CDR2 is SYDVKM. Trimming cost V 6 bases and J 3 bases, with 12 bases left between them.

The J gene is TRBJ2-2, the V gene TRBV7-8, with 9 nucleotides matching TRBD1. J gave up 0 bases and V 5 bases, and 4 bases lay outside the gene matches. This CDR3 region has 16 residues. Germline values: CDR1 SGHVS, CDR2 FQNEAQ. The CDR3 DNA reads as TGTGCCAGCAGCCTCCGGGACAGGGCGAACACCGGGGAGCTGTTTTTT. Its protein product is CASSLRDRANTGELFF. The entire variable domain, with the rest obtained from reference TRBV7-8 and TRBJ2-2, is as follows: GAGVSQSPRYKVAKRGQDVALRCDPISGHVSLFWYQQALGQGPEFLTYFQNEAQLDKSGLPSDRFFAERPEGSVSTLKIQRTQQEDSAVYLCASSLRDRANTGELFFGEGSRLTVL.

This sequence joins TRBV4-3 and TRBJ2-1; no reliable D call. The V gene lost 0 bases and the J gene lost 4 bases, with 10 bases spanning the gap. There are 15 residues in the CDR3. Germline V gene lookup returns CDR1 LGHNA and CDR2 YSLEER. The chain's CDR3 is CASSQDPGTYNEQFF. As DNA, the CDR3 is TGCGCCAGCAGCCAAGATCCAGGAACATACAATGAGCAGTTCTTC.

This clone was observed once. J is TRBJ2-2 and V is TRBV5-1; D uncertain. The V gene's germline CDR1 is SGHRS and CDR2 YFSETQ. V lost 0 bases and J 4 bases, leaving 10 bases between the germline ends. CDR3 length equals 15 residues. CDR3 residues: CASSLALPGTGELFF. CDR3 DNA sequence: TGCGCCAGCAGCTTGGCACTTCCGGGCACCGGGGAGCTGTTTTTT.

This chain uses TRBV12-3 or TRBV12-4 with TRBJ1-2, with 7 bases lining up with TRBD1. This CDR3 comprises 13 residues. J gave up 7 bases and V 8 bases, and 10 bases lay outside the gene matches. The chain's CDR3 is CASRVTGAAGYTF. In DNA, the CDR3 is TGTGCCAGCCGAGTCACAGGGGCTGCTGGCTACACCTTC.

The V gene is TRBV5-5, the J gene TRBJ2-7; possibly TRBD2 for D (5 bases). The V end was cut by 0 bases, the J end by 7 bases, with 14 bases between. The CDR3 contains 14 residues. CDR1 is SGHKS, CDR2 YYEKEE, per germline (reference sequence). The CDR3 loop reads CASSLGGRDGEQYF. As DNA, the CDR3 is TGTGCCAGCAGCTTGGGTGGCCGGGATGGGGAGCAGTACTTC.

The chain combines TRBV18 with TRBJ2-5; tentatively, D is TRBD1 (6 bases). This CDR3 has 14 residues. Germline V gene data show CDR1 as KGHSH and CDR2 as LQKENI. Trimming took off 6 bases at V and 2 bases at J, with 13 bases between the two ends. For the CDR3, the DNA is TGTGCCAGCTCGCGCCCGGGACAACAAGAGACCCAGTACTTC. Translation gives CASSRPGQQETQYF. Together with reference TRBV18 and TRBJ2-5, the CDR3 gives the full variable domain: NAGVMQNPRHLVRRRGQEARLRCSPMKGHSHVYWYRQLPEEGLKFMVYLQKENIIDESGMPKERFSAEFPKEGPSILRIQQVVRGDSAAYFCASSRPGQQETQYFGPGTRLLVL.

The chain uses TRBV11-2 and TRBJ2-1, with 10 bases that match TRBD2. This CDR3 is 17 amino acids long. Trimming at V came to 2 bases and at J to 7 bases, leaving 11 bases not matched to a gene. From germline, CDR1 is SGHAT and CDR2 FQNNGV. Written as DNA, the CDR3 is TGTGCCAGCAGCTTAACACCTTTAGCGGGGGGAAGTAATGAGCAGTTCTTC. This sequence encodes CASSLTPLAGGSNEQFF.

The CDR3 nucleotides are TGTGCCAGCTCACCACCCGGGGGAGACGGCTACACCTTC. This codes for CASSPPGGDGYTF. The chain recombines TRBV18 with TRBJ1-2, with a tentative D call TRBD1 (5 bases). The CDR3 covers 13 residues. Germline loops: CDR1 KGHSH, CDR2 LQKENI. Trimming shortened V by 0 bases and J by 8 bases, and 10 bases separated the two germline ends.

As DNA, the CDR3 is TGTGCCTGGTGCCCGGGACAGGGTGGTCAGCCCCAGCATTTT. The encoded protein is CAWCPGQGGQPQHF. V gene TRBV30 combines with J gene TRBJ1-5; 9 bases match TRBD1. V shed 5 bases, J shed 6 bases, and the junction held 8 bases outside the gene matches. This CDR3 has 14 amino acids. In germline, CDR1 is GTSNPN, CDR2 SVGIG (reference sequence).

This chain uses TRBV2 with TRBJ1-4, with 7 bases aligning to TRBD1. The CDR3 is made up of 13 amino acids. Germline CDR1 and CDR2: SNHLY and FYNNEI. V lost 10 bases, J lost 8 bases, and 10 bases stayed unmatched. This CDR3 is CAKAEGAQEKLFF. The CDR3 nucleotides are TGTGCCAAAGCAGAGGGGGCTCAAGAAAAACTGTTTTTT. The whole variable domain, remainder taken from reference TRBV2 and TRBJ1-4, is EPEVTQTPSHQVTQMGQEVILRCVPISNHLYFYWYRQILGQKVEFLVSFYNNEISEKSEIFDDQFSVERPDGSNFTLKIRSTKLEDSAMYFCAKAEGAQEKLFFGSGTQLSVL.

The CDR3 DNA is TGTGCCAGCAGGTTGACAGATTACAATGAGCAGTTCTTC. Translation: CASRLTDYNEQFF. The chain combines TRBV2 with TRBJ2-1, with D perhaps TRBD1 (5 bases). There are 13 residues in the CDR3. Germline values: CDR1 SNHLY, CDR2 FYNNEI. The V end lost 6 bases, the J end lost 4 bases, and 10 bases lay between the germline ends. The full variable domain, in which reference TRBV2 and TRBJ2-1 provide the parts outside the CDR3, is EPEVTQTPSHQVTQMGQEVILRCVPISNHLYFYWYRQILGQKVEFLVSFYNNEISEKSEIFDDQFSVERPDGSNFTLKIRSTKLEDSAMYFCASRLTDYNEQFFGPGTRLTVL.

The gene calls are TRBV12-5 and TRBJ1-6; D is perhaps TRBD1 (5 bases). Between the trimmed V and J ends, which lost 6 bases and 5 bases, there was a span of 11 bases. Germline loops: CDR1 LGHNT, CDR2 FRNRAP. The CDR3 is made up of 14 amino acids. CDR3 DNA: TGTGCTAGTGGGGAGGGGTTCGATAATTCACCCCTCCACTTT. Its protein is CASGEGFDNSPLHF.

The rearrangement joins TRBV2 to TRBJ1-1, with a weak D call TRBD1 (6 bases). Germline assignment: CDR1 SNHLY and CDR2 FYNNEI. This CDR3 is built from 14 residues. The CDR3 sequence is CADRRDTRGTEAFF. CDR3 DNA sequence: TGTGCAGACCGCAGGGACACCCGGGGCACTGAAGCTTTCTTT.